What follows is one T cell receptor beta chain and its context. This sample was taken from a study of Ad26.COV2.S vaccination and SARS-CoV-2 variants. Treatment meaning: roughly 18 received Ad26.COV2.S at low or high dose, single or two shots; five or six received placebo; per-sample allocation not given. The samples were gathered on day 63 after the first injection of vaccine or placebo. The assay was immunoSEQ multiplex PCR, and TCRdb's table has in-frame clones only and misses some. The table lists approximately 300,000 clones, around four fifths of them singletons, with 2% to 2.5% in the top ten. The CDR3 spans 17 residues. CDR1 LNHDA and CDR2 SQIVND come from the germline V gene (reference sequence). V dropped 6 bases and J dropped 2; count of bases not matched to a gene: 16.

The rearrangement links TRBV19 to TRBJ2-7; TRBD1 agrees at 7 bases. The sample here was peripheral blood, taken in a trial of Ad26.COV2.S vaccine versus placebo. This TCR was recovered from a person between 18 and 59 years old who received the Ad26.COV2.S COVID-19 vaccine or a placebo. The CDR3 DNA is TGTGCCAGTAGCCCGTGGACAGGCCCACGACGGACCTACGAGCAGTACTTC. This sequence encodes CASSPWTGPRRTYEQYF.